The 2 T cell receptor beta chains below were found in one sample sequenced in a study of blood T cell repertoires in COVID-19. Profiled with immunoSEQ multiplex PCR; TCRdb holds only in-frame clones, not every one. Of 250,000 to 300,000 clones in the sample, over 70% were seen once. Sequenced material: peripheral blood. All receptors come from a woman in her seventies with COVID-19, enrolled during active disease.

The chain links TRBV15 to TRBJ1-2, with a possible D match to TRBD1 (6 bases). CDR3 length: 16 residues. Deletions cut 0 bases from V and 10 bases from J, with 21 bases between. Germline-derived CDR1 and CDR2 are LNHNV and YYDKDF (reference sequence). CDR3 bases: TGTGCCACCAGCAGAGACAAAACAGGGATGGGCATTGTCTACACCTTC. The encoded protein is CATSRDKTGMGIVYTF.

V is TRBV29-1 and J is TRBJ2-3; tentative D call: TRBD2 (6 bases). CDR1 is SQVTM, CDR2 ANQGSEA, per germline. The CDR3 covers 14 residues. The V gene lost 8 bases and the J gene lost 0 bases, with 15 bases spanning the gap. The CDR3 protein is CSLRAGASTDTQYF. The DNA of the CDR3 is TGCAGCCTTCGAGCGGGCGCTAGCACAGATACGCAGTATTTT.